This record concerns one TCR beta chain sequence. What antigen it recognizes has not been identified. A much larger clone lies a single base off, so this may be a read error. Counted from cysteine to phenylalanine, this CDR3 has 15 amino acids. The sequence is cut down to CDR3 DNA, 45 bases in frame from base 1. As encoded in the germline V gene, CDR1 is SGHRS while CDR2 is YFSETQ. Unmatched junction bases come to 6, with V trimmed by 3 bases and J by 4 bases. This record belongs to a study of T cells in Graves' hyperthyroidism and ophthalmopathy (dated by TCRdb to between 2019 and 2020). Notes on the research overall: Peripheral blood was collected at initial diagnosis, before any treatment. A discovery cohort of roughly 100 patients, roughly 40 with Graves' ophthalmopathy and about 60 with stable Graves' hyperthyroidism, was used to find distinguishing TCR V-J signatures. Whether ophthalmopathy could be predicted prospectively was tested in an independent validation cohort made up of about 18 hyperthyroidism patients plus 17 patients who later progressed to ophthalmopathy. The approximately 100 discovery patients were divided at random into training and test sets in a 7:3 ratio. The study also compared thyroid tissue and blood T-cell repertoires from more than 5 Graves' hyperthyroidism patients. Following sampling, methimazole starting at 30 mg daily was given to hyperthyroidism patients, and high-dose intravenous methylprednisolone was given to ophthalmopathy patients. The paper describes TCR Vbeta CDR3 sequencing of fewer than 150 peripheral blood samples, made up of some 42 ophthalmopathy patients, around 78 hyperthyroidism patients and 17 progressor patients.

The TCR beta CDR3 regions were amplified from RNA transcripts. The TCR CDR3 was subjected to a first round of RT-PCR using the HTBI primer set and the Qiagen OneStep RT-PCR kit. A second multiplex PCR round built the libraries, followed by size selection and purification. Sequencing of the libraries was done on an Illumina HiSeq2000 using paired-end 100 bp reads. Per the authors' processing: SOAPnuke was used to process the raw data, with reads discarded if the reads contained adapters or uncalled bases, had a mean Phred below 15, or lacked an exact constant-primer or identifier match. COPE v1.2.5 was used to merge high-quality paired reads, and clonotypes were defined as unique nucleotide sequences. MiTCR v1.1 was used to align clonotypes to the IMGT TRBV, TRBD and TRBJ reference segments. Analysis was restricted to V-J combinations with a frequency above 0.0001, which covered roughly 99% of repertoires. The TCS score was defined as the ratio of F50 (clonal expansion) to E x V (chaos), calculated using BLOSUM62-based TCRdist between CDR3 peptides within each V-J. Welch's t-statistics and random forest reduced 500 to 550 V-J features to about 13, which were used in a naive Bayes classifier (R e1071). The public reads were reanalyzed by TCRdb: fastp trimming at Q25, MiXCR alignment, in-frame beta chains only. A single entry per CDR3 protein holds the most common genes and DNA from its merged rows. TCRdb's processing, not the study's, gives the V and J calls here. Here the sample has around 520,000 distinct CDR3 sequences; approximately 15% occur a single time. The top ten hold 15% to 20% of the sample.

Study-wide conclusions, independent of this receptor: No statistical method was used to set the sample size in advance, and investigators knew the group allocation. Most expanded thyroid clonotypes (frequency above 0.001) were also found in blood, which suggests that blood repertoires may mirror thyroid immune responses. A 13 V-J signature model separated ophthalmopathy from stable hyperthyroidism, with 87.88% sensitivity and roughly 81% specificity in cross-validation and 80%/75% in testing. During validation, the model predicted progression to ophthalmopathy a median of approximately 6 months ahead of onset, with almost 71% sensitivity and 72.22% specificity.

Stable Graves' hyperthyroidism was defined as no progression to ophthalmopathy during 18 months of follow-up. The hyperthyroidism patients were between 18 and 65 years old and newly diagnosed, with a disease duration of less than 2 months. Patients with uncontrolled infections, other autoimmune diseases, pregnancy or lactation were excluded. Clinical symptoms, serum thyroxine and TRAb, thyroid ultrasound, and orbital computed tomography formed the basis for the diagnoses. PBMCs were isolated from roughly 10 ml of fresh peripheral blood by Ficoll-Paque density gradient centrifugation. Total RNA was extracted with Trizol reagent, and quality was checked on an Agilent 2100 Bioanalyzer.

The clonotype was recovered from a young woman with Graves' hyperthyroidism. This receptor chain uses TRBV5-1 and TRBJ2-2; 7 middle bases align to TRBD1. The source material was blood. The nucleotides read TGCGCCAGCAGCTCGGAAGGGGGCGGCACCGGGGAGCTGTTTTTT. It translates as CASSSEGGGTGELFF.